The subject of this entry is one T cell receptor beta chain. Its target is unknown. Germline V gene lookup returns CDR1 DFQATT and CDR2 SNEGSKA (reference sequence). J gave up 2 bases and V 5 bases, and 5 bases lay outside the gene matches. The CDR3 length is 14 residues. The record originates from a study of blood T cells in healthy people across ages. Study conclusions and caveats: Samples with more naive T cells showed higher observed beta diversity. Investigators viewed diversity estimates from one million T cells as underestimates, the study reported. Possibly confounding the expanded clonotype changes was the fact that donor CMV status was unknown.

A second about 7 to 12 cycle PCR used barcoded and J-beta primers. TCRdb reanalysed the 5' RACE reads using MiXCR and keeps one entry per CDR3 protein. The sample records over 600,000 distinct CDR3 sequences, roughly three fifths being singletons. The sequencing input was blood. The source of this sequence is a middle-aged man in good health. The genes are TRBV20-1 and TRBJ2-3, with TRBD2 matching over 9 bases. The CDR3 bases are TGCAGTGCTCGGACTAGCGCAAACACAGATACGCAGTATTTT. Translation: CSARTSANTDTQYF.